This is a list of T cell receptor beta chains from one sample in a study of T cells in Graves' hyperthyroidism and ophthalmopathy. TCRdb itself ran the multiplex PCR reads through MiXCR, one entry per CDR3 protein. The repertoire includes about 160,000 distinct CDR3 sequences, less than 10% of them detected once, and around 20% sits in the top ten. The sequencing sample was made of blood. The receptors originated from a woman between 18 and 29 years old with Graves' hyperthyroidism that later progressed to Graves' ophthalmopathy. Each CDR3 is given with its conserved first and last residue. The D gene is left open where the match is weak. Size tells how often a clone was seen (once, few, many) or the class of an expanded clone, and some rows leave it out.

size,V,J,D,CDR3,DNA
many,TRBV30,TRBJ2-7,TRBD2,CAWSVPLAGPYEQYF,TGTGCCTGGAGTGTACCACTAGCGGGACCCTACGAGCAGTACTTC
many,TRBV11-2,TRBJ2-3,.,CASSFTLTDTQYF,TGTGCCAGCAGCTTTACCCTCACAGATACGCAGTATTTT
many,TRBV20-1,TRBJ1-2,.,CSARDRSSTGRGYTF,TGCAGTGCTAGAGATCGATCCTCTACAGGGCGCGGCTACACCTTC
many,TRBV2,TRBJ2-7,.,CASSGLEGLSYEQYF,TGTGCCAGCAGTGGACTAGAGGGACTCTCCTACGAGCAGTACTTC
many,TRBV7-9,TRBJ2-1,.,CASSPPRAEEQFF,TGTGCCAGCAGCCCCCCGCGGGCGGAAGAGCAGTTCTTC
many,TRBV3-1,TRBJ1-4,TRBD1,CASSLRWTGLGVKLFF,TGTGCCAGCAGCCTCCGATGGACAGGGCTAGGGGTAAAACTGTTTTTT
many,TRBV6-2/TRBV6-3,TRBJ1-1,TRBD1,CASKRDSLNTEAFF,TGTGCCAGCAAGAGGGACAGCCTGAACACTGAAGCTTTCTTT
many,TRBV13,TRBJ1-6,.,CASSLTGGNSPLHF,TGTGCCAGCAGCCTGACGGGTGGTAATTCACCCCTCCACTTT
few,TRBV10-3,TRBJ2-5,.,CAISFAGTMVKETQYF,TGTGCCATCAGTTTTGCCGGGACAATGGTAAAAGAGACCCAGTACTTC
.,TRBV6-2/TRBV6-3,TRBJ2-1,.,CASSDIGRSQFF,TGTGCCAGCAGTGACATAGGTAGGTCGCAGTTCTTC
many,TRBV19,TRBJ2-1,.,CASSIYEASPHEQFF,TGTGCCAGTAGTATCTACGAGGCTAGCCCTCATGAGCAGTTCTTC
many,TRBV20-1,TRBJ2-1,TRBD2,CSARHSGRRVNEQFF,TGCAGTGCTAGACATAGCGGGAGAAGGGTCAATGAGCAGTTCTTC
.,TRBV19,TRBJ2-1,TRBD2,CASSITLAGNNEQFF,TGTGCCAGTAGTATAACACTAGCGGGAAACAATGAGCAGTTCTTC
.,TRBV5-1,TRBJ2-1,TRBD1,CASSHPVTGSYEQFF,TGCGCCAGCAGCCACCCCGTGACAGGGAGCTATGAGCAGTTCTTC
many,TRBV18,TRBJ2-1,TRBD1,CASSPPGGLTYNEQFF,TGTGCCAGCTCACCCCCAGGGGGCCTGACCTACAATGAGCAGTTCTTC
many,TRBV27,TRBJ2-2,.,CASSLYGTGELFF,TGTGCCAGCAGTTTATACGGCACCGGGGAGCTGTTTTTT
many,TRBV6-8,TRBJ1-2,TRBD1,CASNVDRAPHYTF,TGTGCCAGCAACGTGGACAGGGCACCCCACTACACCTTC
many,TRBV4-2,TRBJ2-7,.,CASSQVGTQYEQYF,TGTGCCAGCAGCCAAGTCGGGACGCAGTACGAGCAGTACTTC
many,TRBV20-1,TRBJ2-1,.,CSARPIGRDNEQFF,TGCAGTGCTAGACCCATCGGGCGGGACAATGAGCAGTTCTTC
many,TRBV20-1,TRBJ2-7,TRBD1,CSADPGQGAGEQYF,TGCAGTGCTGATCCGGGACAGGGGGCAGGGGAGCAGTACTTC
.,TRBV5-4,TRBJ2-2,TRBD1,CASSPFLSRQGSTGELFF,TGTGCCAGCAGCCCCTTCCTGTCAAGACAGGGTAGCACCGGGGAGCTGTTTTTT
many,TRBV6-1,TRBJ1-2,.,CASRPRGELNYGYTF,TGTGCCAGCAGACCTAGGGGGGAGCTTAACTATGGCTACACCTTC
few,TRBV4-1,TRBJ1-2,.,CASSQEPGDYGYTF,TGCGCCAGCAGCCAAGAACCCGGGGACTATGGCTACACCTTC
many,TRBV20-1,TRBJ2-7,.,CSARDIGVRYEQYF,TGCAGTGCTAGAGATATCGGGGTCAGGTACGAGCAGTACTTC
many,TRBV30,TRBJ1-5,.,CAWSVRGIQPQHF,TGTGCCTGGAGTGTTCGGGGTATCCAGCCCCAGCATTTT
many,TRBV5-1,TRBJ1-1,TRBD1,CASSDSTGPHTEAFF,TGCGCCAGCAGCGACTCGACAGGGCCCCACACTGAAGCTTTCTTT
many,TRBV6-1,TRBJ1-4,.,CASSGRTTNEKLFF,TGTGCCAGCAGTGGCAGAACAACTAATGAAAAACTGTTTTTT
many,TRBV12-3/TRBV12-4,TRBJ2-7,.,CASSLLAFYEQYF,TGTGCCAGCAGTTTACTCGCATTCTACGAGCAGTACTTC
few,TRBV5-1,TRBJ2-5,TRBD2,CASSLLSGRAGETQYF,TGCGCCAGCAGCTTACTGAGCGGGAGGGCCGGGGAGACCCAGTACTTC
few,TRBV3-1,TRBJ1-1,TRBD1,CASRQDRATEAFF,TGTGCCAGCAGACAGGACAGGGCCACTGAAGCTTTCTTT
many,TRBV7-8,TRBJ2-5,TRBD2,CASSPLIAGTSVALETQYF,TGTGCCAGCAGCCCACTAATAGCCGGGACTAGCGTAGCTTTGGAGACCCAGTACTTC
.,TRBV20-1,TRBJ2-3,TRBD1,CSASRQGVTDTQYF,TGCAGTGCTAGTCGCCAGGGGGTTACAGATACGCAGTATTTT
many,TRBV7-2,TRBJ2-3,TRBD1,CASSLGTGRLNTQYF,TGTGCCAGCAGCTTAGGGACAGGCCGACTGAATACGCAGTATTTT
many,TRBV20-1,TRBJ2-1,.,CSARDLHSALHLNEQFF,TGCAGTGCTAGAGATCTCCATTCCGCCCTACACCTCAATGAGCAGTTCTTC
many,TRBV28,TRBJ2-1,.,CASRRRLAKGVGNEQFF,TGTGCCAGCAGGCGAAGACTAGCCAAGGGGGTCGGCAATGAGCAGTTCTTC
many,TRBV2,TRBJ1-4,.,CASSSGNNEKLFF,TGTGCCAGCAGTTCAGGGAACAATGAAAAACTGTTTTTT
.,TRBV7-3,TRBJ2-7,TRBD2,CASSPRASGGAVYEQYF,TGTGCCAGCAGCCCAAGGGCTAGCGGGGGGGCTGTCTACGAGCAGTACTTC
many,TRBV24-1,TRBJ1-2,.,CATSDREYGYTF,TGTGCCACCAGTGACAGAGAGTATGGCTACACCTTC
many,TRBV29-1,TRBJ1-3,.,CSAGNSESGNTIYF,TGCAGCGCAGGAAACAGTGAATCGGGAAACACCATATATTTT
.,TRBV9,TRBJ1-1,.,CASSVVGGAEAFF,TGTGCCAGCAGCGTAGTGGGTGGCGCTGAAGCTTTCTTT
.,TRBV7-3,TRBJ2-5,.,CASSPISTGSTQYF,TGTGCCAGCAGCCCCATAAGTACCGGGTCCACCCAGTACTTC
.,TRBV5-1,TRBJ1-1,.,CASSLSGAATEAFF,TGCGCCAGCAGCTTATCAGGGGCGGCCACTGAAGCTTTCTTT
many,TRBV2,TRBJ2-7,.,CASSETLAPYEQYF,TGTGCCAGCAGTGAAACCTTAGCGCCCTACGAGCAGTACTTC
many,TRBV2,TRBJ2-5,.,CASSEGDETQYF,TGTGCCAGCAGTGAGGGGGACGAGACCCAGTACTTC
many,TRBV20-1,TRBJ1-1,.,CSARGPGAPEAFF,TGCAGTGCTAGGGGCCCAGGGGCCCCTGAAGCTTTCTTT
many,TRBV7-8,TRBJ1-2,.,CASSLQGTLAGYTF,TGTGCCAGCAGCTTACAGGGGACTCTAGCTGGCTACACCTTC
many,TRBV3-1,TRBJ2-5,TRBD2,CASSPGTSGGSRTQYF,TGTGCCAGCAGCCCAGGGACTAGCGGGGGAAGTCGGACCCAGTACTTC
many,TRBV6-1,TRBJ2-2,.,CASRRVVAVNTGELFF,TGTGCCAGCAGACGCGTCGTGGCGGTGAACACCGGGGAGCTGTTTTTT
many,TRBV29-1,TRBJ1-2,.,CSVARHDSYGYTF,TGCAGCGTTGCACGGCACGACAGCTATGGCTACACCTTC